In this sample, the clone carrying this T cell receptor beta chain turned up a few times. As yet, its antigen is unknown. The data were obtained in a study of post-analysis software for immune sequencing data. Study-level points and caveats: Elevated frequency relative to controls characterized roughly 5 TRBV segments in patients, TRBV5-6, TRBV5-1 and TRBV20-1 among them.

CDR3 length: 15 amino acids. Looked up from germline, CDR1 is DFQATT and CDR2 is SNEGSKA (reference sequence). Trimming stripped 6 bases from V and 0 bases from J, with 18 bases between. Sequencing libraries made from TCR beta cDNA carried unique molecular identifiers. With 1 to 10 million T cells as the source, a few hundred thousand cDNA molecules resulted. One entry per CDR3 protein, called by TCRdb with MiXCR from the PCR reads. The data show 650,000 to 850,000 distinct CDR3 sequences, with roughly 46% seen just once and 4% to 5% held by the top ten. This receptor was obtained from a girl aged 10-17 years with multiple sclerosis. J is TRBJ2-7 and V is TRBV20-1; possibly TRBD2 for D (6 bases). The sample was blood. CDR3 bases: TGCAGTGCCGGGCCCAGCGGGCCCTTCTCCTACGAGCAGTACTTC. This codes for CSAGPSGPFSYEQYF.